The next 3 T cell receptor beta chains were all read from a single sample in a study of blood T cell repertoires in COVID-19. Sequencing was performed with immunoSEQ multiplex PCR; in TCRdb, only in-frame clones are kept and a portion is missing. The sample contains 150,000 to 200,000 clones, approximately 81% of which appear only once. The sequenced sample consisted of peripheral blood. These TCRs come from a woman aged 70-85 years with COVID-19, enrolled during active disease.

This chain joins TRBV18 and TRBJ2-5, with 11 bases matching TRBD2. The CDR3 covers 17 residues. The V gene's germline CDR1 is KGHSH and CDR2 LQKENI. V trimming: 3 bases; J trimming: 4 bases; junction bases outside the gene matches: 10. The CDR3 nucleotides are TGTGCCAGCTCACCTATCGGTCCTAGCGGGAGGTCAGAGACCCAGTACTTC. It yields the protein CASSPIGPSGRSETQYF.

This clone was counted many times. J is TRBJ1-6 and V is TRBV6-5; D unresolved. CDR1 is MNHEY and CDR2 is SVGAGI in the germline V gene. This CDR3 is 13 amino acids long. The ends were cut back, 0 bases at V and 9 bases at J, with 6 bases in the middle. The CDR3 bases are TGTGCCAGCAGTTACTCGAACGGTTCACCCCTCCACTTT. It translates to CASSYSNGSPLHF.

The chain is built from TRBV27 and TRBJ2-7, with 9 bases aligning to TRBD2. This CDR3 is 15 amino acids long. Unmatched junction bases numbered 4, after V lost 2 bases and J lost 2 bases. Germline assignment: CDR1 MNHEY and CDR2 SMNVEV (reference sequence). Written as DNA, the CDR3 is TGTGCCAGCAGTTTAAAGAGCGGGGGGCCCTACGAGCAGTACGTC. Its protein is CASSLKSGGPYEQYV.